Listed below are T cell receptor beta chains from one sample, sequenced in a study of CD8+CD57+ T cells in acquired aplastic anemia. TCRdb redid the calling of the reads with MiXCR, one entry per CDR3 protein. The data show around 150,000 distinct CDR3 sequences, around 48% seen once. Material for sequencing was sorted CD4+, CD8+, or CD8+CD57+ T cells (not recorded which) from PBMCs. These receptors were collected from a human donor with aplastic anemia. Each CDR3 is given with its conserved first and last residue. The D gene is left open where the match is weak. Size is stated for part of the rows, as once, few or many counts, or as a class when the clone is expanded.

d_gene | abundance | j_gene | len | v_gene | CDR3aa | CDR3nt
TRBD1 | NA | TRBJ1-6 | 16 | TRBV19 | CASTVNPDRVNSPLHF | TGTGCCAGTACCGTAAACCCGGACAGGGTGAATTCACCCCTCCACTTT
NA | NA | TRBJ2-1 | 11 | TRBV11-3 | CASSNSNEQFF | TGCGCCAGCAGTAACAGTAATGAGCAGTTCTTC
NA | NA | TRBJ1-6 | 14 | TRBV7-6 | CASSPLNEGSPLHF | TGTGCCAGCAGCCCACTGAACGAGGGGTCACCCCTCCACTTT
NA | once | TRBJ1-6 | 12 | TRBV2 | CASTSLNSPLHF | TGTGCCAGCACCTCTTTAAATTCACCCCTCCACTTT
TRBD2 | NA | TRBJ2-7 | 14 | TRBV19 | CASSIPGGGYEQYF | TGTGCCAGTAGTATTCCGGGAGGCGGCTACGAGCAGTACTTC
TRBD1 | NA | TRBJ2-1 | 15 | TRBV18 | CASSPRTGRYNEQFF | TGTGCCAGCTCACCTCGGACAGGGCGATACAATGAGCAGTTCTTC
TRBD1 | NA | TRBJ1-6 | 15 | TRBV24-1 | CATSESGTANSPLHF | TGTGCCACCAGTGAGTCCGGGACAGCTAATTCACCCCTCCACTTT
NA | NA | TRBJ2-7 | 13 | TRBV5-1 | CASSLDQTYEQYF | TGCGCCAGCAGCTTGGATCAGACCTACGAGCAGTACTTC
NA | NA | TRBJ2-7 | 14 | TRBV2 | CASSQGLGTYEQYF | TGTGCCAGCAGCCAGGGGTTGGGTACCTACGAGCAGTACTTC
NA | many | TRBJ2-6 | 14 | TRBV20-1 | CSASGFSGANVLTF | TGCAGTGCTAGCGGCTTCTCTGGGGCCAACGTCCTGACTTTC
NA | NA | TRBJ2-7 | 14 | TRBV15 | CATSIGDRAIEQYF | TGTGCCACCAGCATAGGGGACCGGGCAATCGAGCAGTACTTC
NA | NA | TRBJ2-3 | 14 | TRBV5-6 | CASSRTVSTDTQYF | TGTGCCAGCAGCCGGACAGTTAGCACAGATACGCAGTATTTT
NA | few | TRBJ1-1 | 15 | TRBV29-1 | CSGSAGTAVNTEAFF | TGCAGCGGATCAGCCGGGACCGCCGTGAACACTGAAGCTTTCTTT
TRBD1 | few | TRBJ1-1 | 18 | TRBV6-2/TRBV6-3 | CASSYSTARGQGGTEAFF | TGTGCCAGCAGTTACTCGACGGCGCGCGGTCAGGGGGGAACTGAAGCTTTCTTT
NA | once | TRBJ2-3 | 13 | TRBV10-3 | CAISGLEADTQYF | TGTGCCATCAGTGGACTAGAGGCAGATACGCAGTATTTT
NA | many | TRBJ1-5 | 15 | TRBV7-2 | CASSPQSGLGQPQHF | TGTGCCAGCAGCCCCCAGTCAGGTCTCGGTCAGCCCCAGCATTTT
NA | NA | TRBJ2-2 | 13 | TRBV13 | CASSSGLPTDLFF | TGTGCCAGCAGCTCGGGGCTTCCGACAGACCTGTTTTTT
TRBD2 | many | TRBJ2-5 | 16 | TRBV5-1 | CASSSLASGFQETQYF | TGCGCCAGCAGCTCCCTGGCTAGCGGCTTCCAAGAGACCCAGTACTTC
NA | few | TRBJ1-2 | 16 | TRBV2 | CASSDWAGVTNYGYTF | TGTGCCAGCAGTGATTGGGCAGGGGTAACGAACTATGGCTACACCTTC
NA | few | TRBJ1-2 | 15 | TRBV7-9 | CASRPTAGQGNGYTF | TGTGCCAGCAGGCCGACCGCCGGGCAGGGGAATGGCTACACCTTC
NA | NA | TRBJ2-1 | 16 | TRBV11-1 | CASSVSGGGGGNEQFF | TGTGCCAGCAGCGTTAGCGGTGGGGGAGGAGGTAATGAGCAGTTCTTC
NA | NA | TRBJ1-2 | 12 | TRBV12-3/TRBV12-4 | CASSLGPGGYTF | TGTGCCAGCAGTTTGGGCCCGGGGGGCTACACCTTC
TRBD1 | few | TRBJ1-2 | 14 | TRBV2 | CASSAIQGNYGYTF | TGTGCCAGCAGTGCGATACAGGGGAACTATGGCTACACCTTC
NA | many | TRBJ1-2 | 13 | TRBV30 | CAWSLSPGYGYTF | TGTGCCTGGAGTTTAAGCCCCGGCTATGGCTACACCTTC
TRBD2 | NA | TRBJ2-7 | 18 | TRBV5-1 | CASSSRSLNSGRPYEQYF | TGCGCCAGCAGCTCGCGCTCCTTGAATAGCGGGAGGCCCTACGAGCAGTACTTC
TRBD1 | NA | TRBJ1-1 | 16 | TRBV10-3 | CAISWTGTLGNTEAFF | TGTGCCATCAGTTGGACAGGGACGCTTGGGAACACTGAAGCTTTCTTT
NA | few | TRBJ2-5 | 18 | TRBV25-1 | CASSVPGPTSALEETQYF | TGTGCCAGCAGCGTTCCCGGCCCAACGTCGGCCTTAGAAGAGACCCAGTACTTC
NA | few | TRBJ2-3 | 15 | TRBV28 | CASLVDGGRTDTQYF | TGTGCCAGCCTAGTTGATGGGGGGCGCACAGATACGCAGTATTTT
NA | few | TRBJ1-5 | 14 | TRBV6-2/TRBV6-3 | CASRFGGGYQPQHF | TGTGCCAGCAGGTTCGGGGGGGGCTATCAGCCCCAGCATTTT
NA | NA | TRBJ2-1 | 14 | TRBV6-1 | CASSEYNGGNEQFF | TGTGCCAGCAGTGAATATAATGGTGGAAATGAGCAGTTCTTC
TRBD1 | NA | TRBJ2-7 | 11 | TRBV29-1 | CSVRTGDEQYF | TGCAGCGTTAGGACAGGGGACGAGCAGTACTTC
NA | many | TRBJ2-3 | 15 | TRBV4-1 | CASSLWRVITDTQYF | TGCGCCAGCAGCCTGTGGCGGGTTATCACAGATACGCAGTATTTT
NA | NA | TRBJ1-1 | 18 | TRBV20-1 | CSANPVRTFPGGVTEAFF | TGCAGTGCAAATCCCGTTCGGACCTTTCCAGGCGGGGTCACTGAAGCTTTCTTT
TRBD1 | many | TRBJ1-2 | 13 | TRBV2 | CASAEQGARGYTF | TGTGCCAGCGCCGAACAGGGGGCCAGGGGCTACACCTTC
NA | NA | TRBJ2-5 | 14 | TRBV20-1 | CSARDRAFQETQYF | TGCAGTGCTAGAGATAGGGCTTTTCAAGAGACCCAGTACTTC
TRBD1 | many | TRBJ2-5 | 16 | TRBV19 | CASSIVAGGYQETQYF | TGTGCCAGTAGTATAGTGGCAGGGGGTTATCAAGAGACCCAGTACTTC
NA | many | TRBJ1-1 | 13 | TRBV10-1 | CASSRLLNTEAFF | TGCGCCAGCAGCAGGTTGTTGAACACTGAAGCTTTCTTT
TRBD1 | NA | TRBJ2-7 | 13 | TRBV29-1 | CSVERDRGHEQYF | TGCAGCGTTGAAAGGGACAGGGGACACGAGCAGTACTTC
TRBD2 | once | TRBJ2-7 | 17 | TRBV11-2 | CASSFRIGLAGVNEQYF | TGTGCCAGCAGCTTTCGAATCGGGCTAGCGGGAGTGAACGAGCAGTACTTC
TRBD1 | NA | TRBJ1-2 | 12 | TRBV20-1 | CSATGQGQGYTF | TGCAGTGCAACGGGACAGGGGCAAGGCTACACCTTC
TRBD2 | NA | TRBJ2-3 | 15 | TRBV10-3 | CAISAGGGRTDTQYF | TGTGCCATCAGTGCAGGCGGGGGGCGGACAGATACGCAGTATTTT
NA | many | TRBJ1-1 | 13 | TRBV19 | CASSTKKNTEAFF | TGTGCCAGTAGTACCAAGAAGAACACTGAAGCTTTCTTT
TRBD2 | NA | TRBJ2-1 | 16 | TRBV29-1 | CSVEGVSGRPYNEQFF | TGCAGCGTTGAAGGCGTTAGCGGGAGGCCCTACAATGAGCAGTTCTTC
TRBD2 | NA | TRBJ2-1 | 14 | TRBV29-1 | CSVEGGLAGPEQFF | TGCAGCGTTGAGGGGGGACTAGCGGGGCCTGAGCAGTTCTTC
TRBD2 | NA | TRBJ2-7 | 15 | TRBV20-1 | CSASRTSGGGYEQYF | TGCAGTGCTTCCCGGACTAGCGGGGGAGGCTACGAGCAGTACTTC
TRBD1 | NA | TRBJ1-1 | 13 | TRBV10-3 | CAISEGQGTEAFF | TGTGCCATCAGTGAGGGACAGGGAACTGAAGCTTTCTTT